This entry lists 30 T cell receptor beta chains sequenced from one sample in a study of cytomegalovirus exposure and HLA in healthy donors. The study ran its PCR with 60 Vbeta and 13 Jbeta primers. The repertoire was sequenced with immunoSEQ multiplex PCR; TCRdb's copy has only in-frame clones and lacks some. In the table there are roughly 120,000 clones, 79% of which are singletons. The material sequenced was PBMCs. The receptors come from a young man in good health and CMV-seronegative.

The chain couples TRBV5-1 to TRBJ2-1, with 16 bases matching TRBD2. V trimming: 4 bases; J trimming: 2 bases; junction bases outside the gene matches: 12. This CDR3 has 20 amino acids. The germline gives CDR1 SGHRS, CDR2 YFSETQ. DNA for the CDR3: TGCGCCAGCAGCACAAGCGGGGGACTAGCGGGAGGGCCCGCCTACAATGAGCAGTTCTTC. Amino acids: CASSTSGGLAGGPAYNEQFF.

This clone came up once. The chain is built from TRBV5-6 and TRBJ1-5, with TRBD1 identical over 7 bases. The germline gives CDR1 SGHDT, CDR2 YYEEEE. V lost 1 base and J lost 4; bases outside the gene matches: 2. The CDR3 sequence is 14 residues long. CDR3 loop: CASSLMTGNQPQHF. The DNA of the CDR3 is TGTGCCAGCAGCTTGATGACAGGGAATCAGCCCCAGCATTTT.

This chain uses TRBV21-1 with TRBJ2-7; the table's D call, TRBD1, was not checked against the DNA. TRBV21-1 is a pseudogene locus. The CDR3 runs 13 residues. Here the CDR3 reads CAILGASFHEQYF. The CDR3 DNA is TGTGCCATCCTAGGGGCCAGCTTCCACGAGCAGTACTTC.

The chain is built from TRBV7-6 and TRBJ2-3, with D possibly being TRBD2 (5 bases). The germline gives CDR1 SGHVS, CDR2 FNYEAQ. The ends were cut back, 6 bases at V and 7 bases at J, with 14 bases in the middle. CDR3 length: 13 amino acids. CDR3 in DNA: TGTGCCAGCAGTGATCGATGGGAGAATACGCAGTATTTT. Residues: CASSDRWENTQYF.

This chain joins TRBV25-1 and TRBJ2-3; 8 bases align to TRBD2. This CDR3 has 16 residues. Germline V CDR1 and CDR2: MGHDK, SYGVNS. Unmatched junction bases numbered 6, after V lost 2 bases and J lost 2 bases. Written as DNA, the CDR3 is TGTGCCAGCAGTGAACATAGACTAGCGTACACAGATACGCAGTATTTT. This codes for CASSEHRLAYTDTQYF.

This clone was seen only a few times. The genes are TRBV5-1 and TRBJ2-2; 8 nucleotides match TRBD2. The J segment lost 3 bases and the V segment lost 0 bases, leaving 1 base of the junction unmatched. The germline CDR1 and CDR2 sequences are SGHRS and YFSETQ. The CDR3 covers 15 residues. CDR3 sequence (DNA): TGCGCCAGCAGCTTGGCACTAGCGGACACCGGGGAGCTGTTTTTT. Its protein is CASSLALADTGELFF. Based on the CDR3 plus reference TRBV5-1 and TRBJ2-2, the full variable domain is KAGVTQTPRYLIKTRGQQVTLSCSPISGHRSVSWYQQTPGQGLQFLFEYFSETQRNKGNFPGRFSGRQFSNSRSEMNVSTLELGDSALYLCASSLALADTGELFFGEGSRLTVL.

This clone was seen a single time. V and J are TRBV7-8 and TRBJ1-5, with a tentative D call TRBD1 (5 bases). V shed 3 bases and J shed 6 bases, with 15 bases lying between them. The CDR3 contains 15 residues. The V gene's germline CDR1 is SGHVS and CDR2 FQNEAQ. DNA for the CDR3: TGTGCCAGCAGCTTTACCGGCAGGGCAGGTCAGCCCCAGCATTTT. This translates into CASSFTGRAGQPQHF.

The chain recombines TRBV19 with TRBJ1-5; 11 bases are shared with TRBD1. The ends lost 5 bases at V and 4 bases at J; junction bases unmatched: 4. Germline V gene lookup returns CDR1 LNHDA and CDR2 SQIVND (reference sequence). This CDR3 is built from 15 residues. CDR3 region: CASSVGQGVNQPQHF. In DNA form, the CDR3 reads TGTGCCAGTAGTGTGGGACAGGGGGTGAATCAGCCCCAGCATTTT. The full variable domain, in which reference TRBV19 and TRBJ1-5 provide the parts outside the CDR3, is DGGITQSPKYLFRKEGQNVTLSCEQNLNHDAMYWYRQDPGQGLRLIYYSQIVNDFQKGDIAEGYSVSREKKESFPLTVTSAQKNPTAFYLCASSVGQGVNQPQHFGDGTRLSIL.

This clone was seen a handful of times. V gene TRBV6-6 combines with J gene TRBJ1-1; possible D gene TRBD1, 6 bases. CDR1 and CDR2 (germline): MNHNY, SVGAGI (reference sequence). The CDR3 extends over 13 amino acids. Trimming removed 2 bases at V and 5 bases at J, with 9 bases between. The CDR3 nucleotides are TGTGCCAGCAGTTACGAGGACAGAACTGAAGCTTTCTTT. Amino acid sequence: CASSYEDRTEAFF.

The V gene is TRBV6-6, the J gene TRBJ2-1; 7 bases line up with TRBD1. The V and J ends lost 5 bases and 0 bases, in that order; junction bases with no gene match: 7. The length of the CDR3 is 16 residues. Germline CDR1 reads MNHNY; CDR2 reads SVGAGI (reference sequence). The CDR3 bases are TGTGCCAGCAGTAGCCCGGGACAGAGCTCCTACAATGAGCAGTTCTTC. Translating it yields CASSSPGQSSYNEQFF.

The V and J genes are TRBV6-5 and TRBJ1-1; a possible D gene is TRBD1 (5 bases). Trimming took off 2 bases at V and 0 bases at J, with 7 bases between the two ends. This CDR3 region has 14 residues. CDR1 MNHEY and CDR2 SVGAGI come from the germline V gene. The CDR3: CASSYRQLNTEAFF. CDR3 nucleotides: TGTGCCAGCAGTTACAGACAGTTGAACACTGAAGCTTTCTTT.

The chain has TRBV23-1 and TRBJ2-7, with 7 nucleotides matching TRBD1. TRBV23-1 is identified as an open reading frame with a role that is uncertain. The CDR3 is 12 amino acids. The V and J ends lost 8 bases and 0 bases, in that order; junction bases with no gene match: 1. The CDR3 spells CASRDSSYEQYV. The CDR3 bases are TGCGCCAGCCGGGACAGCTCCTACGAGCAGTACGTC.

The gene calls are TRBV6-5 and TRBJ2-7, with 11 bases identical to TRBD2. There are 13 residues in the CDR3. The germline V gene encodes CDR1 MNHEY and CDR2 SVGAGI. Trimming cost V 7 bases and J 11 bases; bases outside gene matches: 10. Here the CDR3 DNA reads TGTGCCAGCATTAGCGGACAGGGACTAGCGGAGTACTTC. This codes for CASISGQGLAEYF.

V usage is TRBV6-1 and J usage is TRBJ1-3; D remains unclear. Trimming shortened V by 1 base and J by 0 bases, and 10 bases separated the two germline ends. Germline V gene lookup returns CDR1 MNHNS and CDR2 SASEGT. The CDR3 spans 16 residues. CDR3 sequence: CASSEVRGNSGNTIYF. Written as DNA, the CDR3 is TGTGCCAGCAGTGAAGTTCGAGGAAACTCTGGAAACACCATATATTTT.

Only one count was recorded for this clone. V and J are TRBV2 and TRBJ1-2; the D gene is possibly TRBD1 (6 bases). This CDR3 is 12 amino acids long. The V gene's germline CDR1 is SNHLY and CDR2 FYNNEI. Trimming cost V 7 bases and J 7 bases, with 13 bases left between them. CDR3 region: CASNPGVVGYTF. The CDR3 DNA is TGTGCCAGCAATCCAGGGGTGGTTGGCTACACCTTC.

The genes are TRBV28 and TRBJ2-2; 7 nucleotides match TRBD2. Germline V gene sequence: CDR1 MDHEN, CDR2 SYDVKM. V gave up 4 bases and J gave up 2 bases; unmatched junction bases: 4. The CDR3 spans 15 residues. The CDR3 is CASSSKRGNTGELFF. The CDR3 coding sequence is TGTGCCAGCAGTTCCAAGCGGGGCAACACCGGGGAGCTGTTTTTT.

The chain is built from TRBV5-1 and TRBJ2-7; 8 nucleotides agree with TRBD1. V was pared by 4 bases and J by 3 bases, with 9 bases of the junction left unmatched. This CDR3 has 15 residues. In germline, CDR1 is SGHRS, CDR2 YFSETQ. CDR3 DNA sequence: TGCGCCAGCAGCCCCCGGACTGGACAGGGCTACGAGCAGTACTTC. Protein product: CASSPRTGQGYEQYF.

The chain recombines TRBV9 with TRBJ1-2; D may be TRBD1 (6 bases). V was trimmed by 0 bases and J by 1 base, leaving 16 bases between them. This CDR3 contains 17 residues. Germline V CDR1 and CDR2: SGDLS, YYNGEE. CDR3 nucleotides: TGTGCCAGCAGCGTAGCCCCGGCAGGGGCGGGTAACTATGGCTACACCTTC. Amino acid sequence: CASSVAPAGAGNYGYTF.

This chain links TRBV11-2 with TRBJ1-3, with D possibly TRBD1 on 5 matching bases. Germline V gives CDR1 SGHAT, CDR2 FQNNGV. V was clipped by 5 bases and J by 0 bases, with 17 bases between them. The CDR3 has 17 amino acids. The CDR3 DNA sequence: TGTGCCAGCAGCCATCGACAGAAAGCCTACTCTGGAAACACCATATATTTT. This gives the protein CASSHRQKAYSGNTIYF.

J is TRBJ2-7 and V is TRBV2; D is uncertain. V lost 10 bases to trimming and J lost 0 bases, with 10 bases between them. Germline lookup yields CDR1 SNHLY and CDR2 FYNNEI. This CDR3 spans 12 amino acids. The CDR3 sequence: CATTESSYEQYF. CDR3 bases: TGTGCCACCACAGAGAGCTCCTACGAGCAGTACTTC.

This chain joins TRBV4-1 and TRBJ1-1; 11 nucleotides align to TRBD1. Germline V CDR1 and CDR2: MGHRA, YSYEKL. V shed 3 bases, J shed 7 bases, and the junction held 13 bases outside the gene matches. This CDR3 is built from 17 residues. Here the CDR3 reads CASSQSEPGQGEDEAFF. The CDR3 bases are TGCGCCAGCAGCCAGTCCGAACCGGGACAGGGGGAGGATGAAGCTTTCTTT.

V is TRBV11-2 and J is TRBJ2-5; no clear D. Germline V gene sequence: CDR1 SGHAT, CDR2 FQNNGV. The CDR3 is 16 amino acids. Trimming took 1 base from V and 5 from J, leaving 17 bases between them. As DNA, the CDR3 is TGTGCCAGCAGCTTAGTCCCCGGTTCAGACGGGGAGACCCAGTACTTC. Its translation: CASSLVPGSDGETQYF.

The CDR3 DNA reads as TGTGCCAGCAGTCTAGTGGCAGATACGCAGTATTTT. Protein: CASSLVADTQYF. The chain has TRBV2 and TRBJ2-3, with no clear D. Germline V gene data show CDR1 as SNHLY and CDR2 as FYNNEI. V lost 5 bases and J lost 4, with 7 bases in between. The CDR3 runs to 12 residues.

This clone has only a few counts. The CDR3 here is CASSQETDNEQFF. DNA for the CDR3: TGCGCCAGCAGCCAAGAGACTGACAATGAGCAGTTCTTC. This sequence joins TRBV4-3 and TRBJ2-1; the D is unclear. CDR3 size: 13 residues. The germline V and J ends were trimmed by 0 bases and 5 bases, with 5 bases remaining between them. Germline values: CDR1 LGHNA, CDR2 YSLEER.

The chain joins TRBV28 to TRBJ2-5, with TRBD2 identical over 11 bases. The J call is in doubt because the DNA end fits TRBJ2-7 better. Germline CDR1 reads MDHEN; CDR2 reads SYDVKM. The CDR3 consists of 16 residues. Written as DNA, the CDR3 is TGTGCCAGCAGATCCTGGGGGACTAGCGGTTCCTACGAGCAGTACTTC. Translating it yields CASRSWGTSGSYEQYF.

This chain joins TRBV28 and TRBJ1-2; D unclear. The CDR3 runs 11 residues. Germline-derived CDR1 and CDR2 are MDHEN and SYDVKM. V shed 3 bases and J shed 5 bases, with 4 bases lying between them. CDR3 protein: CASSFGYGYTF. The CDR3 bases are TGTGCCAGCAGTTTCGGGTATGGCTACACCTTC.

The CDR3 loop is CASSVGLGSDTEAFF. As DNA, the CDR3 is TGTGCCAGCAGCGTAGGCCTCGGGTCCGACACTGAAGCTTTCTTT. The rearrangement links TRBV9 to TRBJ1-1; no firm D call. This CDR3 comprises 15 residues. The V and J ends lost 0 bases and 3 bases respectively, with 12 bases between them. CDR1 is SGDLS, CDR2 YYNGEE, per germline. Using reference TRBV9 and TRBJ1-1 for the parts outside the CDR3, the full variable domain is DSGVTQTPKHLITATGQRVTLRCSPRSGDLSVYWYQQSLDQGLQFLIQYYNGEERAKGNILERFSAQQFPDLHSELNLSSLELGDSALYFCASSVGLGSDTEAFFGQGTRLTVV.

The table lists this clone with a few counts. The rearrangement joins TRBV2 to TRBJ1-4, with TRBD1 identical over 10 bases. CDR1 SNHLY and CDR2 FYNNEI come from the germline V gene. With 4 bases clipped from V and 0 bases from J, the junction kept 17 bases outside the gene matches. This CDR3 is 21 amino acids long. The CDR3 nucleotides are TGTGCCAGCAGTGTTTGGGGACAGGGACAGGGGAATTTTGCAACTAATGAAAAACTGTTTTTT. It yields the protein CASSVWGQGQGNFATNEKLFF.

The V and J genes are TRBV29-1 and TRBJ2-3; D ambiguous. The V gene lost 4 bases and the J gene lost 2 bases, with 10 bases spanning the gap. Germline V gene sequence: CDR1 SQVTM, CDR2 ANQGSEA. The CDR3 spans 13 residues. CDR3 in DNA: TGCAGCGTTGTTCAGGAAGACACAGATACGCAGTATTTT. Translating it yields CSVVQEDTDTQYF.

The DNA for the CDR3 is TGTGCCAGCAGCGTAGAGGGGACAGATACGCAGTATTTT. Its translation is CASSVEGTDTQYF. The rearrangement links TRBV9 to TRBJ2-3; the D gene is possibly TRBD1 (5 bases). This CDR3 has 13 amino acids. V lost 0 bases and J 3 bases, leaving 5 bases between the germline ends. Germline assignment: CDR1 SGDLS and CDR2 YYNGEE. Full variable domain (rest looked up from reference TRBV9 and TRBJ2-3): DSGVTQTPKHLITATGQRVTLRCSPRSGDLSVYWYQQSLDQGLQFLIQYYNGEERAKGNILERFSAQQFPDLHSELNLSSLELGDSALYFCASSVEGTDTQYFGPGTRLTVL.